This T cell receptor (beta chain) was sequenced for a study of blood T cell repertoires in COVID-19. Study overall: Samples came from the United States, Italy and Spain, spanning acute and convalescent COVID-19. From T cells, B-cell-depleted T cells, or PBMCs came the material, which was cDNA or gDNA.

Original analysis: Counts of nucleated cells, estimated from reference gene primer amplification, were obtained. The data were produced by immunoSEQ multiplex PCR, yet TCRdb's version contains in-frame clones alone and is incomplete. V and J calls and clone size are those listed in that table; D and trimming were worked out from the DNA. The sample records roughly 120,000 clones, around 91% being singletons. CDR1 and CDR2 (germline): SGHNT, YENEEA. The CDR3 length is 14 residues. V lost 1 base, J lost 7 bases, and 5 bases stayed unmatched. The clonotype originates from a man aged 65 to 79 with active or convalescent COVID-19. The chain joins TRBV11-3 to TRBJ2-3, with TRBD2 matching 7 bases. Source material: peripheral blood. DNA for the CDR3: TGTGCCAGCAGCTTAGCGGGAGGCCCCTATACGCAGTATTTT. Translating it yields CASSLAGGPYTQYF.